This TCR beta chain was recovered during a study of vaccination and CD4 T cells after COVID-19. Study as a whole: Overlapping spike peptides from SARS-CoV-2, HCoV-NL63, HCoV-OC43 and HCoV-229E served to stimulate the cells.

The Oncomine TCR Beta short-read assay generated sequence data from the DNA of cultured CD4+ T cells. Each CDR3 protein is one row after TCRdb ran MiXCR on the PCR reads. The top ten clones hold about 12% of a sample with roughly 16,000 distinct CDR3 sequences, 63% of them seen once. This clonotype turned up a few times. As yet, its antigen is unknown. V lost 7 bases and J 7 bases, leaving 14 bases between the germline ends. The CDR3 has 13 residues. In germline, CDR1 is SNHLY, CDR2 FYNNEI. Stated treatment: roughly 10-day PBMC culture with coronavirus spike peptide pools or control peptides (ViraFEST assay). Peptide pools at about 9 ug/ml stimulated 2 million or so PBMCs per well with 10 IU/ml IL-2. Days 3 and 7 saw half the medium swapped for fresh IL-2 medium.

The TCR sequence derives from a human donor who had recovered from COVID-19. The chain links TRBV2 to TRBJ2-1; D is possibly TRBD1 (5 bases). Source material: CD4+ T cells from blood, cultured in vitro. The chain's CDR3 is CASNLQGRNEQFF. CDR3 sequence (DNA): TGTGCCAGCAATCTCCAGGGAAGGAATGAGCAGTTCTTC. The full variable domain, in which reference TRBV2 and TRBJ2-1 provide the parts outside the CDR3, is EPEVTQTPSHQVTQMGQEVILRCVPISNHLYFYWYRQILGQKVEFLVSFYNNEISEKSEIFDDQFSVERPDGSNFTLKIRSTKLEDSAMYFCASNLQGRNEQFFGPGTRLTVL.